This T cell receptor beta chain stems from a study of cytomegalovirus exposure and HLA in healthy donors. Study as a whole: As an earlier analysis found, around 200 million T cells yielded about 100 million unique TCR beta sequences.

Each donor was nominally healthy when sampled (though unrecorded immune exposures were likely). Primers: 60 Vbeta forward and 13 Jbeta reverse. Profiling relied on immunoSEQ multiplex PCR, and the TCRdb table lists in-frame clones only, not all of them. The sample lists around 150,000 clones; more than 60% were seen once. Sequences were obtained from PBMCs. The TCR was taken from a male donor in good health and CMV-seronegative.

Written as DNA, the CDR3 is TGTGCCAGCTCACCTGCACATCAGGGCAATCAGCCCCAGCATTTT. The encoded protein is CASSPAHQGNQPQHF. The chain has TRBV18 and TRBJ1-5; D is unclear. In germline, CDR1 is KGHSH, CDR2 LQKENI. The CDR3 totals 15 residues. Trimming took 3 bases from V and 2 from J, leaving 11 bases between them.